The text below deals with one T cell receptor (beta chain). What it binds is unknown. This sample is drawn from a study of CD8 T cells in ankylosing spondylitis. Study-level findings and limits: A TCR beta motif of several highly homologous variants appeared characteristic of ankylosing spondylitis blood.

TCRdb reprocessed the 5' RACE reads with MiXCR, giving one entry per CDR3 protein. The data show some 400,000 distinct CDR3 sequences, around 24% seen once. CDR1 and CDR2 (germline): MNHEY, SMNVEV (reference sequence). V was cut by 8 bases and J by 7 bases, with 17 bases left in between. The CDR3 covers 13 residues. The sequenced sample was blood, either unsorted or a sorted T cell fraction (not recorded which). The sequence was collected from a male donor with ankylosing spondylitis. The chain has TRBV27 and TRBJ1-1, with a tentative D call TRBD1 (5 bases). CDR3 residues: CASGPTGGSEAFF. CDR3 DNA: TGTGCCAGCGGACCGACTGGGGGTAGTGAAGCTTTCTTT.